Shown below are 5 T cell receptor beta chains from a single sample sequenced in a study of cytotoxic CD8 clonotypes in ibrutinib-treated CLL. Clones were read by immunoSEQ multiplex PCR, and TCRdb kept only the in-frame ones, dropping some. The table shows 35,000 or so clones, with around 70% occurring only once. The sample consisted of PBMCs, taken before ibrutinib treatment. Receptors were obtained from a human donor with chronic lymphocytic leukemia.

This clone was counted only a few times. The chain recombines TRBV27 with TRBJ2-3; 7 bases match TRBD1. The ends lost 6 bases at V and 10 bases at J; junction bases unmatched: 4. This CDR3 has 11 residues. Germline CDR1 is MNHEY and CDR2 is SMNVEV (reference sequence). DNA of the CDR3: TGTGCCAGCAGACTTCAGGGGGCGCAGTATTTT. This translates into CASRLQGAQYF.

The chain recombines TRBV7-3 with TRBJ1-1; D ambiguous. Trimming took 5 bases from V and 5 from J, leaving 12 bases between them. The germline V gene encodes CDR1 SGHTA and CDR2 FQGTGA. This CDR3 has 13 residues. CDR3 loop: CASSGKGRTEAFF. In nucleotides, the CDR3 is TGTGCCAGCAGCGGTAAGGGAAGGACTGAAGCTTTCTTT.

This clone was seen just once. This chain uses TRBV7-3 with TRBJ2-5; 9 bases agree with TRBD2. The CDR3 covers 17 residues. V shed 2 bases, J shed 0 bases, and the junction held 7 bases outside the gene matches. Germline V gene data show CDR1 as SGHTA and CDR2 as FQGTGA. The CDR3 reads CASSLGFAGGYQETQYF. The DNA for the CDR3 is TGTGCCAGCAGCTTAGGCTTTGCGGGAGGGTACCAAGAGACCCAGTACTTC.

The chain links TRBV10-3 to TRBJ2-3, with 10 bases identical to TRBD2. The junction had 4 bases not matched to a gene; V was cut back by 6 bases and J by 4 bases. CDR1 ENHRY and CDR2 SYGVKD come from the germline V gene. There are 14 residues in the CDR3. The CDR3, as DNA: TGTGCCATCAGCGAAGCGGGAGGGTCAGATACGCAGTATTTT. Protein: CAISEAGGSDTQYF.

The V call is TRBV6-6, the J call TRBJ1-5, with D possibly TRBD1 on 5 matching bases. The ends were cut back, 2 bases at V and 0 bases at J, with 8 bases in the middle. There are 15 residues in the CDR3. Looked up from germline, CDR1 is MNHNY and CDR2 is SVGAGI (reference sequence). CDR3 protein: CASSYTTDSNQPQHF. CDR3 in DNA: TGTGCCAGCAGTTACACGACAGATAGCAATCAGCCCCAGCATTTT.